These T cell receptor beta chains were read from a single sample in a study of CD8 T cells in ankylosing spondylitis. MiXCR, run by TCRdb on the 5' RACE reads, gives a single entry per CDR3 protein. The repertoire holds 100,000 to 150,000 distinct CDR3 sequences, with around 9.3% as singletons. The sample comprised blood, either unsorted or a sorted T cell fraction (not recorded which). These receptors all stem from a male donor with ankylosing spondylitis or in good health (not recorded which). Each CDR3 is given with its conserved first and last residue. D genes are given only for firm matches. Size tells how often a clone was seen (once, few, many) or the class of an expanded clone, and some rows leave it out.

clone size | J gene | D gene | V gene | CDR3 protein | CDR3 DNA
NA | TRBJ2-2 | NA | TRBV23-1 | CASSTTGELFF | TGCGCCAGCAGCACCACCGGGGAGCTGTTTTTT
NA | TRBJ2-7 | TRBD2 | TRBV20-1 | CSAAGTSGVPSYEQYF | TGCAGTGCTGCTGGGACTAGCGGAGTCCCCTCCTACGAGCAGTACTTC
few | TRBJ2-5 | NA | TRBV28 | CASSLGVSRETQYF | TGTGCCAGCAGTTTGGGCGTTTCACGGGAGACCCAGTACTTC
NA | TRBJ1-2 | TRBD1 | TRBV30 | CAWSRDRPYGYTF | TGTGCCTGGAGCCGGGACAGGCCCTATGGCTACACCTTC
many | TRBJ2-7 | NA | TRBV20-1 | CSAPSETTYEQYF | TGCAGTGCTCCTAGCGAGACCACCTACGAGCAGTACTTC
few | TRBJ2-1 | TRBD2 | TRBV20-1 | CSARVPWASGKISANEQFF | TGCAGTGCTAGAGTCCCCTGGGCTAGCGGGAAGATTTCTGCAAATGAGCAGTTCTTC
many | TRBJ2-3 | NA | TRBV12-3/TRBV12-4 | CASITRGTDTQYF | TGTGCCAGCATCACAAGAGGCACAGATACGCAGTATTTT
NA | TRBJ1-3 | TRBD1 | TRBV4-3 | CASSQDPGGDGNTIYF | TGCGCCAGCAGCCAAGATCCAGGGGGAGATGGAAACACCATATATTTT
many | TRBJ2-1 | NA | TRBV20-1 | CSAGVGYPDYNEQFF | TGCAGTGCTGGGGTAGGCTACCCTGACTACAATGAGCAGTTCTTC
many | TRBJ2-3 | TRBD2 | TRBV4-3 | CASSQEWRLAGVADTQYF | TGCGCCAGCAGCCAAGAATGGAGGCTAGCGGGAGTGGCAGATACGCAGTATTTT
NA | TRBJ1-2 | NA | TRBV7-2 | CASSIRQDDYGYTF | TGTGCCAGCAGCATCCGACAGGACGATTATGGCTACACCTTC
few | TRBJ2-3 | TRBD2 | TRBV4-3 | CASSLAGLSTDTQYF | TGCGCCAGCAGCCTAGCGGGACTTAGCACAGATACGCAGTATTTT
NA | TRBJ1-3 | TRBD1 | TRBV14 | CASSQDDGTVSSGNTIYF | TGTGCCAGCAGCCAAGATGACGGGACAGTAAGCTCTGGAAACACCATATATTTT
many | TRBJ2-5 | NA | TRBV4-2 | CASSQDGQGQETQYF | TGTGCCAGCAGCCAAGATGGGCAGGGACAAGAGACCCAGTACTTC
many | TRBJ2-2 | TRBD2 | TRBV6-1 | CASSGRGFDTGELFF | TGTGCCAGCAGCGGGAGGGGTTTTGACACCGGGGAGCTGTTTTTT
many | TRBJ2-1 | NA | TRBV7-2 | CASSPTEASYNEQFF | TGTGCCAGCAGCCCGACGGAGGCTTCCTACAATGAGCAGTTCTTC
few | TRBJ2-7 | TRBD1 | TRBV2 | CASSERTGIYEQYF | TGTGCCAGCAGTGAACGGACAGGTATTTACGAGCAGTACTTC
NA | TRBJ2-3 | TRBD1 | TRBV5-1 | CASGPGQGLSDTQYF | TGCGCCAGCGGTCCGGGACAGGGTCTTTCAGATACGCAGTATTTT
many | TRBJ2-3 | NA | TRBV20-1 | CSATRGGAVVDTQYF | TGCAGTGCGACACGAGGGGGAGCAGTGGTCGATACGCAGTATTTT
many | TRBJ1-3 | NA | TRBV29-1 | CSVVKSSGNTIYF | TGCAGCGTAGTGAAGAGCTCTGGAAACACCATATATTTT
many | TRBJ1-2 | TRBD1 | TRBV5-1 | CASSPGQGLYGYTF | TGCGCCAGCAGCCCGGGACAGGGATTGTATGGCTACACCTTC
many | TRBJ1-3 | NA | TRBV29-1 | CSVARVAESTIYF | TGCAGCGTGGCCCGAGTGGCAGAGAGCACCATATATTTT
NA | TRBJ2-3 | TRBD2 | TRBV11-2 | CASSAHAGTSGIGTQYF | TGTGCCAGCAGCGCACACGCGGGGACTAGCGGGATAGGTACGCAGTATTTT
once | TRBJ2-1 | NA | TRBV6-2/TRBV6-3 | CASNRLVGLYYEQFF | TGTGCCAGCAACCGACTAGTTGGGCTATACTATGAGCAGTTCTTC
few | TRBJ1-2 | NA | TRBV12-3/TRBV12-4 | CASSLQGTYGYTF | TGTGCCAGCAGTTTGCAGGGCACCTATGGCTACACCTTC
NA | TRBJ2-7 | TRBD2 | TRBV28 | CASRFRTSGSSEQYF | TGTGCCAGCAGATTCCGGACTAGCGGGAGTAGCGAGCAGTACTTC
many | TRBJ2-3 | NA | TRBV2 | CASSKATGTDGTDTQYF | TGTGCCAGCAGCAAAGCCACCGGGACTGATGGCACAGATACGCAGTATTTT
NA | TRBJ2-2 | TRBD2 | TRBV7-9 | CASSPRTRANTGELFF | TGTGCCAGCAGCCCCCGGACTAGAGCGAACACCGGGGAGCTGTTTTTT
few | TRBJ2-3 | NA | TRBV2 | CASSEIPNYTQYF | TGTGCCAGCAGTGAAATCCCCAACTATACGCAGTATTTT
NA | TRBJ2-5 | TRBD2 | TRBV20-1 | CSARDTAGARLWQETQYF | TGCAGTGCTAGAGATACGGCGGGAGCCCGACTATGGCAAGAGACCCAGTACTTC
many | TRBJ2-1 | NA | TRBV24-1 | CATSDPPPDEQFF | TGTGCCACCAGTGATCCACCCCCTGATGAGCAGTTCTTC
many | TRBJ2-5 | NA | TRBV20-1 | CSADDSPQETQYF | TGCAGTGCTGACGACTCCCCTCAAGAGACCCAGTACTTC
many | TRBJ1-5 | NA | TRBV6-2/TRBV6-3 | CASSYRANQPQHF | TGTGCCAGCAGTTACAGGGCCAATCAGCCCCAGCATTTT
many | TRBJ2-1 | TRBD2 | TRBV20-1 | CSARGAGVENEQFF | TGCAGTGCTAGAGGAGCGGGAGTTGAAAATGAGCAGTTCTTC
many | TRBJ2-1 | NA | TRBV7-2 | CASSFTYPMRNEQFF | TGTGCCAGCAGCTTCACGTACCCTATGCGGAATGAGCAGTTCTTC
many | TRBJ1-2 | TRBD1 | TRBV12-3/TRBV12-4 | CASSRGTGNYGYTF | TGTGCCAGCAGCCGCGGGACAGGGAACTATGGCTACACCTTC
NA | TRBJ2-1 | TRBD2 | TRBV5-1 | CASSKVAGASYNEQFF | TGCGCCAGCAGCAAAGTAGCGGGAGCCTCCTACAATGAGCAGTTCTTC
many | TRBJ2-2 | NA | TRBV5-5 | CASSLDRATGELFF | TGTGCCAGCAGCTTGGACAGGGCTACCGGGGAGCTGTTTTTT
few | TRBJ2-3 | NA | TRBV7-3 | CASSLTGSLDTQYF | TGTGCCAGCAGCTTAACCGGGAGCTTGGATACGCAGTATTTT
many | TRBJ2-1 | TRBD2 | TRBV29-1 | CSVDTSGSSYNEQFF | TGCAGCGTTGATACTAGCGGGAGCTCCTACAATGAGCAGTTCTTC
many | TRBJ2-2 | TRBD2 | TRBV6-2/TRBV6-3 | CASSFLGTSNTGELFF | TGTGCCAGCAGTTTTCTAGGGACTAGTAACACCGGGGAGCTGTTTTTT
NA | TRBJ2-1 | TRBD2 | TRBV7-2 | CASSYRREVYNEQFF | TGTGCCAGCAGCTATCGGCGGGAGGTCTACAATGAGCAGTTCTTC
many | TRBJ2-7 | NA | TRBV20-1 | CSVDRAYEQYF | TGCAGTGTAGACAGAGCCTACGAGCAGTACTTC
many | TRBJ2-7 | TRBD2 | TRBV6-1 | CASIGLAGTSGEQYF | TGTGCCAGCATAGGACTAGCGGGGACCTCGGGCGAGCAGTACTTC
NA | TRBJ2-3 | NA | TRBV19 | CASSRRLSTDTQYF | TGTGCCAGTAGTCGTCGGCTGAGCACAGATACGCAGTATTTT
NA | TRBJ2-1 | NA | TRBV5-5 | CASSLGTTFYNEQFF | TGTGCCAGCAGCTTGGGGACTACGTTCTACAATGAGCAGTTCTTC
many | TRBJ1-5 | TRBD1 | TRBV12-3/TRBV12-4 | CASGTGGVPQPQHF | TGTGCCAGCGGGACAGGAGGGGTTCCTCAGCCCCAGCATTTT
many | TRBJ2-3 | NA | TRBV29-1 | CSVDGVRSQEQYF | TGCAGCGTTGATGGGGTGAGGAGTCAGGAGCAGTATTTT
NA | TRBJ2-1 | NA | TRBV3-1 | CASSRGREKEFF | TGTGCCAGCAGCCGGGGGCGGGAGAAGGAGTTCTTC
many | TRBJ2-6 | TRBD1 | TRBV6-1 | CASRKDRGTAGANVLTF | TGTGCCAGCAGGAAAGACAGGGGGACAGCTGGGGCCAACGTCCTGACTTTC
many | TRBJ2-5 | TRBD1 | TRBV28 | CASSSRPGTGFDQETQYF | TGTGCCAGCAGTTCACGTCCCGGGACAGGGTTTGACCAAGAGACCCAGTACTTC
many | TRBJ2-2 | NA | TRBV20-1 | CSARYGGGSLIGELFF | TGCAGTGCTAGATACGGAGGGGGTTCTTTAATCGGGGAGCTGTTTTTT
NA | TRBJ1-1 | NA | TRBV6-5 | CASSYSTDGTNTEAFF | TGTGCCAGCAGTTACTCCACGGACGGAACGAACACTGAAGCTTTCTTT
few | TRBJ2-2 | TRBD2 | TRBV11-2 | CASSLMGLAGVNTGELFF | TGTGCCAGCAGCTTAATGGGACTAGCGGGAGTAAACACCGGGGAGCTGTTTTTT
many | TRBJ2-2 | TRBD2 | TRBV6-2/TRBV6-3 | CASSTPREGTGELFF | TGTGCCAGCAGTACCCCGCGGGAGGGGACCGGGGAGCTGTTTTTT